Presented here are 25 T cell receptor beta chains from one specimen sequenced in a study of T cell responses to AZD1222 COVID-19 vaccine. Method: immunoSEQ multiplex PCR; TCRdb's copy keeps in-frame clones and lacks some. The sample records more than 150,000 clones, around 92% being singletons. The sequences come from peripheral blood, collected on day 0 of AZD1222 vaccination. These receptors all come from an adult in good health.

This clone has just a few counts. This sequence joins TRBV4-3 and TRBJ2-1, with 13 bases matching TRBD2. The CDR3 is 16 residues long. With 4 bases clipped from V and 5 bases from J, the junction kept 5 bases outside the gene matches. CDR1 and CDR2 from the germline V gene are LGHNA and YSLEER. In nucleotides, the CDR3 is TGCGCCAGCAGCCCGTCGGGACTAGCGGGGAACAATGAGCAGTTCTTC. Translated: CASSPSGLAGNNEQFF.

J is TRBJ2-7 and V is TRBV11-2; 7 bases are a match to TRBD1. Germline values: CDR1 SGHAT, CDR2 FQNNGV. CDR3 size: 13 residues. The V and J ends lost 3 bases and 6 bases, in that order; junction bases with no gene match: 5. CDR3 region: CASSFDRVREQYV. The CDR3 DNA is TGTGCCAGCAGCTTCGACAGGGTCCGCGAGCAGTACGTC.

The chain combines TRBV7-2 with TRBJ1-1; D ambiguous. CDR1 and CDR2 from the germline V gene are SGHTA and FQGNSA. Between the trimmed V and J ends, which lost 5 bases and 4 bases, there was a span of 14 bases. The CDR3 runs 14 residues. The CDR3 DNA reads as TGTGCCAGCAGCCCGACTGTGATGGGCACTGAAGCTTTCTTT. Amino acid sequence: CASSPTVMGTEAFF.

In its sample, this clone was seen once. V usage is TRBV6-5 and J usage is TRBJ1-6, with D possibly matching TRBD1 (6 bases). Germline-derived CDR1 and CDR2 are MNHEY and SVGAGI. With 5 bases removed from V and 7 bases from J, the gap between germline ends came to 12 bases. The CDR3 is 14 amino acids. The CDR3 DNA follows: TGTGCCAGCAGTAATGGACAGTCGAATTCACCCCTCCACTTT. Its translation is CASSNGQSNSPLHF.

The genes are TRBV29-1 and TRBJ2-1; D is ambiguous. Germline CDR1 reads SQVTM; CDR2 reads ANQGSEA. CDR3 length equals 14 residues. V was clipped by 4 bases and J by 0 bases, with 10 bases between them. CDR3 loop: CSVAPTGSYNEQFF. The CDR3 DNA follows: TGCAGCGTTGCTCCGACTGGCTCCTACAATGAGCAGTTCTTC.

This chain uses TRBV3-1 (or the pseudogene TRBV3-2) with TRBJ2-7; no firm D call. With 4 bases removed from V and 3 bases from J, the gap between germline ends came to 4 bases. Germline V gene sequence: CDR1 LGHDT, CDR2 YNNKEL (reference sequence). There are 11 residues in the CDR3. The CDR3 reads CASSLYYEQYF. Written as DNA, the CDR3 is TGTGCCAGCAGCCTTTACTACGAGCAGTACTTC.

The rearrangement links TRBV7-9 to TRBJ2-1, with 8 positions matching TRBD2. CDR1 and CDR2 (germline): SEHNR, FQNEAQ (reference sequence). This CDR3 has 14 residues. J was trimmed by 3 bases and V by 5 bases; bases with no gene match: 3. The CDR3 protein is CASSMGLGYNEQFF. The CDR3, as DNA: TGTGCCAGCAGCATGGGACTAGGCTACAATGAGCAGTTCTTC.

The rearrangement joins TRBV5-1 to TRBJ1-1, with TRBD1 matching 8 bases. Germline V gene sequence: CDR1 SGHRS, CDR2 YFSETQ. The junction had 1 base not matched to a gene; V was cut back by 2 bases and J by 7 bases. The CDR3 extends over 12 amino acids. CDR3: CASSLDRGEAFF. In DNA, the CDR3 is TGCGCCAGCAGCTTAGACAGGGGTGAAGCTTTCTTT.

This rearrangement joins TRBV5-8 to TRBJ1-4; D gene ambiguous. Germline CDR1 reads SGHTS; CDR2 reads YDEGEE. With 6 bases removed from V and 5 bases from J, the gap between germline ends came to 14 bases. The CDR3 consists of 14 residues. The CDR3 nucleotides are TGTGCCAGCATCTCGGGAGAGCTGAATGAAAAACTGTTTTTT. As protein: CASISGELNEKLFF.

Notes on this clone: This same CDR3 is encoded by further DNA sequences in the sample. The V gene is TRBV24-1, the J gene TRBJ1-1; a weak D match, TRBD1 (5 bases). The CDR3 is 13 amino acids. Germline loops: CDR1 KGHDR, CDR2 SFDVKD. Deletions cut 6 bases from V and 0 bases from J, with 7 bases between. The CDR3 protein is CATSPGLNTEAFF. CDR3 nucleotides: TGTGCCACCAGTCCAGGGTTGAACACTGAAGCTTTCTTT.

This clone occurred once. CDR3 sequence (DNA): TGTGCCAGTACACCGGGGACCGGGGAGCTGTTTTTT. As protein: CASTPGTGELFF. The J gene is TRBJ2-2, the V gene TRBV19, with D possibly being TRBD2 (5 bases). CDR1 and CDR2 from the germline V gene are LNHDA and SQIVND (reference sequence). The CDR3 has 12 residues. Deletions cut 7 bases from V and 5 bases from J, with 8 bases between. Based on the CDR3 plus reference TRBV19 and TRBJ2-2, the full variable domain is DGGITQSPKYLFRKEGQNVTLSCEQNLNHDAMYWYRQDPGQGLRLIYYSQIVNDFQKGDIAEGYSVSREKKESFPLTVTSAQKNPTAFYLCASTPGTGELFFGEGSRLTVL.

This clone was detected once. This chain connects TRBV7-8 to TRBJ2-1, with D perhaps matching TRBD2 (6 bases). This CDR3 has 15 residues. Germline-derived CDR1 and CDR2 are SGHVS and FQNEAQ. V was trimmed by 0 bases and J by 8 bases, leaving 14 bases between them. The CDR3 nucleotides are TGTGCCAGCAGCTTAGCCCTAGCGCCCGTCGATGAGCAGTTCTTC. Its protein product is CASSLALAPVDEQFF.

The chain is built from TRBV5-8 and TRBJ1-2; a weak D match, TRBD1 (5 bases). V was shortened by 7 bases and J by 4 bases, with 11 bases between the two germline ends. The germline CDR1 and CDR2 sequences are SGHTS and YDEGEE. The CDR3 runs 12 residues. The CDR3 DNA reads TGTGCCAGCGACAGAATCACCTATGGCTACACCTTC. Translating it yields CASDRITYGYTF.

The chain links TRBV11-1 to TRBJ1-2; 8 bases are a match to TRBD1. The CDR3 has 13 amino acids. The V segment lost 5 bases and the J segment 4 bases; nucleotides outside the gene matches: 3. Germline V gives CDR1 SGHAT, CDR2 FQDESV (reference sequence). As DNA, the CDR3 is TGTGCCAGCAGCCCCGACAGGGGCTATGGCTACACCTTC. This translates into CASSPDRGYGYTF.

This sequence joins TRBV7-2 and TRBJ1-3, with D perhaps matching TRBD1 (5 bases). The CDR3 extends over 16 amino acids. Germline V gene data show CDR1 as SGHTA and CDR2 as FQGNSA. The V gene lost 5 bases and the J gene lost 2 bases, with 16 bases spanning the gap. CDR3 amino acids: CASSPRGGNTGNTIYF. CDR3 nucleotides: TGTGCCAGCAGCCCTCGCGGGGGGAACACTGGAAACACCATATATTTT.

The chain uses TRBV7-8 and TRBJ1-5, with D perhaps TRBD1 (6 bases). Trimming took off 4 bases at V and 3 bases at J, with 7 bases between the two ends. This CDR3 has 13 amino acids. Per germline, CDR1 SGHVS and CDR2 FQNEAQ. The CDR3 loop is CASSSGHNQPQHF. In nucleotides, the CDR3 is TGTGCCAGCAGCTCGGGACACAATCAGCCCCAGCATTTT.

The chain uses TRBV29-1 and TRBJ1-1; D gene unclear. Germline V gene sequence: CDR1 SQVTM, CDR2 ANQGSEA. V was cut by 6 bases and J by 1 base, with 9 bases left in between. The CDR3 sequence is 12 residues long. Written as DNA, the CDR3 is TGCAGCGTAGAGCACAAGAACACTGAAGCTTTCTTT. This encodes CSVEHKNTEAFF.

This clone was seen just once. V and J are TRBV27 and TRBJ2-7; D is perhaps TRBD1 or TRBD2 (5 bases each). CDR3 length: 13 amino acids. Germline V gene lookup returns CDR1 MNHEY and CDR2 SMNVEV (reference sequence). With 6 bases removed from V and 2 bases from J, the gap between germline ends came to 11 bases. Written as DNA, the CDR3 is TGTGCCAGCAGACCGGGACGGACCTACGAGCAGTACTTC. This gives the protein CASRPGRTYEQYF.

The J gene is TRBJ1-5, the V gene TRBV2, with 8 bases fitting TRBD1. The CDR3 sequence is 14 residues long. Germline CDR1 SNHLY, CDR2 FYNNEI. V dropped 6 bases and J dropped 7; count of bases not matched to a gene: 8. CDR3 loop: CASRVDRGGQPQHF. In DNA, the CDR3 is TGTGCCAGCAGGGTTGACAGGGGCGGACAGCCCCAGCATTTT.

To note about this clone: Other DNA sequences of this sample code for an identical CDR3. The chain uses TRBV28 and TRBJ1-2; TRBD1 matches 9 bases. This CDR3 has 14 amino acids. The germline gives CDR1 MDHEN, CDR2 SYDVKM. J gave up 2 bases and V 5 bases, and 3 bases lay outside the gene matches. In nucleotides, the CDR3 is TGTGCCAGCAGTCTCGGGACAGGGAACTATGGCTACACCTTC. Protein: CASSLGTGNYGYTF.

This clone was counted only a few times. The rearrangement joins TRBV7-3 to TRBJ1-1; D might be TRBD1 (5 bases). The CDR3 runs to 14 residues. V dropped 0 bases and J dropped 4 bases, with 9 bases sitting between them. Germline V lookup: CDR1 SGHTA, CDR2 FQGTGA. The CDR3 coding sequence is TGTGCCAGCAGCTTAACAGGGACTTTCACTGAAGCTTTCTTT. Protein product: CASSLTGTFTEAFF. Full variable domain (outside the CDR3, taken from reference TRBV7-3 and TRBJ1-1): GAGVSQTPSNKVTEKGKYVELRCDPISGHTALYWYRQSLGQGPEFLIYFQGTGAADDSGLPNDRFFAVRPEGSVSTLKIQRTERGDSAVYLCASSLTGTFTEAFFGQGTRLTVV.

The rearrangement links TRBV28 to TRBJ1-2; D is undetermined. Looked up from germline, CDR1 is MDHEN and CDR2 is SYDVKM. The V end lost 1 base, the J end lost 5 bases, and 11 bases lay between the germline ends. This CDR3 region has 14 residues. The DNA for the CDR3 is TGTGCCAGCAGTTTATTGGCAGGTGAATATGGCTACACCTTC. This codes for CASSLLAGEYGYTF.

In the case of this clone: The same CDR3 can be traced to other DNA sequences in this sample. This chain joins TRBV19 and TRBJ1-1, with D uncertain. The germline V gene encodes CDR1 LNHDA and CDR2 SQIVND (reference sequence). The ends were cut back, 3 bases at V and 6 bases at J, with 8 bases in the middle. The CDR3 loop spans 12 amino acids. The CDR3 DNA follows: TGTGCCAGTAGTATTGGGGTCGCTGAAGCTTTCTTT. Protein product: CASSIGVAEAFF. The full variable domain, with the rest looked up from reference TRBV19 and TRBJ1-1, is DGGITQSPKYLFRKEGQNVTLSCEQNLNHDAMYWYRQDPGQGLRLIYYSQIVNDFQKGDIAEGYSVSREKKESFPLTVTSAQKNPTAFYLCASSIGVAEAFFGQGTRLTVV.

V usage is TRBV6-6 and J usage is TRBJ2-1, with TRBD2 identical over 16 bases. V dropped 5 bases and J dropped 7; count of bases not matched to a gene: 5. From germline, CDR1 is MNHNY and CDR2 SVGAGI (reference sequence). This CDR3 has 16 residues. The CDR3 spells CASSKGLAGGLNEQFF. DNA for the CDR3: TGTGCCAGCAGTAAGGGACTAGCGGGAGGGTTGAATGAGCAGTTCTTC.

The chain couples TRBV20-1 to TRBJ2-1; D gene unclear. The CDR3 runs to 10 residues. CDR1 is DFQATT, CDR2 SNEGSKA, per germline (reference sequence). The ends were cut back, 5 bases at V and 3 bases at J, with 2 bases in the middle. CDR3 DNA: TGCAGTGCTGTCTACAATGAGCAGTTCTTC. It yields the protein CSAVYNEQFF.